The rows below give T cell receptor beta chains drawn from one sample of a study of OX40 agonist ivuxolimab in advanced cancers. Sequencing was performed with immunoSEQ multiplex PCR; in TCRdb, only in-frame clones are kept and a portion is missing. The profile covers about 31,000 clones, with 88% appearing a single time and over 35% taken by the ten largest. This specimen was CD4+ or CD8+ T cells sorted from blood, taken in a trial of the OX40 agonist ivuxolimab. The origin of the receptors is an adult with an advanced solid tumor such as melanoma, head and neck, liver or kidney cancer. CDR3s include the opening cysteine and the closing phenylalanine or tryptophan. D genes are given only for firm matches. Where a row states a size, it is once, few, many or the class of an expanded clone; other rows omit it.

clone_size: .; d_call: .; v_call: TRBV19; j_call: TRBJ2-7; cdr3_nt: TGTGCCAGTAGTATAGGTCTCTTCTCCTACGAGCAGTACTTC; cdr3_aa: CASSIGLFSYEQYF
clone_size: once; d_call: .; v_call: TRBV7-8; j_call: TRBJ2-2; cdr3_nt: TGTGCCAGCAGCATACTTCGTCCCAGGCCGGACACCGGGGAGCTGTTTTTT; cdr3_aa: CASSILRPRPDTGELFF
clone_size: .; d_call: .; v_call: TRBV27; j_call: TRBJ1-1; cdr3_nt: TGTGCCAGCGGAGACCATCGGGGGTTCACTGAAGCTTTCTTT; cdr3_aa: CASGDHRGFTEAFF
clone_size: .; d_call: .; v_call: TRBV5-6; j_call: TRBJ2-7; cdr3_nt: TGTGCCAGCAGCCTCGGGCGAACCCCGGACTACGAGCAGTACTTC; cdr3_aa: CASSLGRTPDYEQYF
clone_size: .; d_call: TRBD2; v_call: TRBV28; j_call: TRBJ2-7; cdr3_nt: TGTGCCAGCAGTTTCACTAGCGAGACCTACGAGCAGTACTTC; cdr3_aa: CASSFTSETYEQYF
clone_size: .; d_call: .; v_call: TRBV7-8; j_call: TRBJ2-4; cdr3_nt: TGTGCCAGCAGCTTAGGTGTGGACGAAAACATTCAGTACTTC; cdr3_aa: CASSLGVDENIQYF
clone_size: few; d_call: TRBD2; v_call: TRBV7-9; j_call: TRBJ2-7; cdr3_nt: TGTGCCAGCAGCTCCCGGGGCGGGGGGAACTACGAGCAGTACTTC; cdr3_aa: CASSSRGGGNYEQYF
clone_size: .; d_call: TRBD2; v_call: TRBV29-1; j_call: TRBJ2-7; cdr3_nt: TGCAGCGTTTTAGCGGGAGGGCCATACGAGCAGTACTTC; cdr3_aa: CSVLAGGPYEQYF
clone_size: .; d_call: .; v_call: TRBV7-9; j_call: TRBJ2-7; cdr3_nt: TGTGCCAGCAGCTTTACCGAGATGGGGGGTTACGAGCAGTACTTC; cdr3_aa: CASSFTEMGGYEQYF
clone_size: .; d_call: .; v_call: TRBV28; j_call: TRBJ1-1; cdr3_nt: TGTGCCAGCAGTCCGGGACTGAACACTGAAGCTTTCTTT; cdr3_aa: CASSPGLNTEAFF
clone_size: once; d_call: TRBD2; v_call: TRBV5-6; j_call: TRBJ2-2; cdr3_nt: TGTGCCAGCAGCCTCAAGCGGGAGGGCCGCACCGGGGAGCTGTTTTTT; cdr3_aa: CASSLKREGRTGELFF
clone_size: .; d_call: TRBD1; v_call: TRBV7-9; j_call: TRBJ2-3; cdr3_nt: TGTGCCAGCAGCCCTAATCCGGGACAGCGAAACACAGATACGCAGTATTTT; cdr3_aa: CASSPNPGQRNTDTQYF
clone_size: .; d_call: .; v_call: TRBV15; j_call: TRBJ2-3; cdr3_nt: TGTGCCACCAGCAGAGACCGCCTGGTCATGACGGCAAGCACAGATACGCAGTATTTT; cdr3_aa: CATSRDRLVMTASTDTQYF
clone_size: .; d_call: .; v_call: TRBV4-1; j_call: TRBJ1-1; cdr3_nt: TGCGCCAGCAGCCAAGATCAGGGAGGAACTGAAGCTTTCTTT; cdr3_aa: CASSQDQGGTEAFF
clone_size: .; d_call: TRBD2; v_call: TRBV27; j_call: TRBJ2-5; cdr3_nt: TGTGCCAGCAGTCCCAGGACTAGCCTCCAAGAGACCCAGTACTTC; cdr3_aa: CASSPRTSLQETQYF
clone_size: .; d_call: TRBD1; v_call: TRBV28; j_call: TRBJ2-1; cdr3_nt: TGTGCCAGCAGATTGGGACAGGGACCCTACAATGAGCAGTTCTTC; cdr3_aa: CASRLGQGPYNEQFF
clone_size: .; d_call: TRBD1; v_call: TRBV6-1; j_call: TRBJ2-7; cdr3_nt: TGTGCCAGCCGTACAGGGGGGAACGAGCAGTACTTC; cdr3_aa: CASRTGGNEQYF
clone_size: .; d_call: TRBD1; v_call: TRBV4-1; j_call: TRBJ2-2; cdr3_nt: TGCGCCAGCAGCCACACCAGGGGGCGGGGTGACACCGGGGAGCTGTTTTTT; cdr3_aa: CASSHTRGRGDTGELFF
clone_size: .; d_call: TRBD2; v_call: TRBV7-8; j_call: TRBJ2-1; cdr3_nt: TGTGCCAGCAGCTCCTACCCTACTAGCGGGAGGTACAATGAGCAGTTCTTC; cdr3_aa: CASSSYPTSGRYNEQFF
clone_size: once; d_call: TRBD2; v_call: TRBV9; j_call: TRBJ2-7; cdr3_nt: TGTGCCAGCAGCGTAGGCGGAGCGGGAGGGCGAGACGAGCAGTACTTC; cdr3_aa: CASSVGGAGGRDEQYF
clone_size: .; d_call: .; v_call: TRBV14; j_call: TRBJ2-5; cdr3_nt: TGTGCCAGCAGCCAATCAGGGAGCCAAGAGACCCAGTACTTC; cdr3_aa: CASSQSGSQETQYF
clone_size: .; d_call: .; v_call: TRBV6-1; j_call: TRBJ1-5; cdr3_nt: TGTGCCAGCAGTGAATTCCGAGCCCCGAGGCACCAGCCCCAGCATTTT; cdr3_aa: CASSEFRAPRHQPQHF
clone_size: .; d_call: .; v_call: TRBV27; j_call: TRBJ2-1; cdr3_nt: TGTGCCAGCAGTTCTCGCGGCCTCTCCTACAATGAGCAGTTCTTC; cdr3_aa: CASSSRGLSYNEQFF
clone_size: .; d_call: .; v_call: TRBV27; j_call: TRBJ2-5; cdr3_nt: TGTGCCAGCAGTTTAACAGGGTACCCCCAAGAGACCCAGTACTTC; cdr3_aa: CASSLTGYPQETQYF
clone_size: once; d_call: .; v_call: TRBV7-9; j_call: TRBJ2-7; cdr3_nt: TGTGCCAGCAGTTCATCCGGGACCGCTCTTGGGGAGCAGTACTTC; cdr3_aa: CASSSSGTALGEQYF
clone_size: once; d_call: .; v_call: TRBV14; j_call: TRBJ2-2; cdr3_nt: TGTGCCAGCAGCCAAGATTTGAGCGAAGCGGCGAACACCGGGGAGCTGTTTTTT; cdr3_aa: CASSQDLSEAANTGELFF
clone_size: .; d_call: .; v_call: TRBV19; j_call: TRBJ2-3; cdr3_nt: TGTGCCAGTAGTATCGGGAGCACAGATACGCAGTATTTT; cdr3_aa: CASSIGSTDTQYF
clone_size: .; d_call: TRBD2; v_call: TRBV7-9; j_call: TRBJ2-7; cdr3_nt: TGTGCCAGCAGCTTTTCCAGCGGGAGGGCCTACGAGCAGTACTTC; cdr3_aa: CASSFSSGRAYEQYF
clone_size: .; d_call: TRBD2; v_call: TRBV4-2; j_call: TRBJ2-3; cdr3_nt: TGTGCCAGCAGCCAAGATCTGCAGCGGGACGCAGATACGCAGTATTTT; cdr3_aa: CASSQDLQRDADTQYF
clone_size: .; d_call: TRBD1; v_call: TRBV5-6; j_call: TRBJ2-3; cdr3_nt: TGTGCCAGCAGCTTGGATGGTTCAGGGGGCCCAACGACAGATACGCAGTATTTT; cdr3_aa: CASSLDGSGGPTTDTQYF
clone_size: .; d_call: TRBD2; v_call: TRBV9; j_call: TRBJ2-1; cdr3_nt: TGTGCCAGCAGCTCTCCGGAGGAGGGAATGGCTAGCGGGAGCCCTTGGGATGAGCAGTTCTTC; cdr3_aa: CASSSPEEGMASGSPWDEQFF
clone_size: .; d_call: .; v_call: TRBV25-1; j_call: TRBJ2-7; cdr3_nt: TGTGCCAGCAGTCTCGACCTCCCCTACGAGCAGTACTTC; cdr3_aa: CASSLDLPYEQYF
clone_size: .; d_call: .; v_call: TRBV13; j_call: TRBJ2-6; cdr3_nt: TGTGCCAGCAGCTTGGCCGGGGGAGCTGGGGCCAACGTCCTGACTTTC; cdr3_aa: CASSLAGGAGANVLTF
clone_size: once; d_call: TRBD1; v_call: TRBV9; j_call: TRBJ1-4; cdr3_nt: TGTGCCAGCAGCCTAGGACAGGGGAATGAAAAACTGTTTTTT; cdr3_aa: CASSLGQGNEKLFF
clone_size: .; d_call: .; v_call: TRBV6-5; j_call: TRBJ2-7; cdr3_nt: TGTGCCAGCACCTTAGATCCCTACGAGCAGTACTTC; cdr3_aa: CASTLDPYEQYF
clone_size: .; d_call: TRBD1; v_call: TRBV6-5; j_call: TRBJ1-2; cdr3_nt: TGTGCCAGCAGTTATCTCAAGGGGGCGAACTATGGCTACACCTTC; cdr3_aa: CASSYLKGANYGYTF
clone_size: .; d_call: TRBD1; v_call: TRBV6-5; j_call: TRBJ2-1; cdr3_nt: TGTGCCAGCAGGACAGGGTACAATGAGCAGTTCTTC; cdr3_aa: CASRTGYNEQFF
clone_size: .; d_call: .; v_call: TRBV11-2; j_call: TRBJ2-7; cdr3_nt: TGTGCCAGCAGCCATAGGACGAACGGTAACGAGCAGTACTTC; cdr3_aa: CASSHRTNGNEQYF
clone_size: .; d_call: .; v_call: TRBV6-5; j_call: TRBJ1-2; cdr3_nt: TGTGCCAGCAGTGCTACAGGTCCCTATGGCTACACCTTC; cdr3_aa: CASSATGPYGYTF
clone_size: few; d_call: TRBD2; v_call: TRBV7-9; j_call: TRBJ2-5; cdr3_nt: TGTGCCAGCAGTATCGCGGGGGGGAGTTCCCAAGAGACCCAGTACTTC; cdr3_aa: CASSIAGGSSQETQYF